Described below is a single T cell receptor beta chain sequence and its context. Germline values: CDR1 SGDLS, CDR2 YYNGEE. This CDR3 contains 16 residues. The J segment lost 7 bases and the V segment lost 0 bases, leaving 6 bases of the junction unmatched. The record originates from a study of blood T cell repertoires in COVID-19. Data came from immunoSEQ multiplex PCR; TCRdb stores just in-frame clones and leaves some out. Found here are approximately 400,000 clones, 80% to 95% of them singletons; the top ten hold 0.86%. The sequenced material came from PBMCs or T cells enriched from blood (not recorded which). The J gene is TRBJ1-6, the V gene TRBV9; the match to TRBD1 covers 8 bases. The sequence derives from a woman between 35 and 50 years old who had been exposed to COVID-19. The CDR3 loop reads CASSVEDREGNSPLHF. The CDR3 DNA is TGTGCCAGCAGCGTAGAGGACAGGGAGGGGAATTCACCCCTCCACTTT.